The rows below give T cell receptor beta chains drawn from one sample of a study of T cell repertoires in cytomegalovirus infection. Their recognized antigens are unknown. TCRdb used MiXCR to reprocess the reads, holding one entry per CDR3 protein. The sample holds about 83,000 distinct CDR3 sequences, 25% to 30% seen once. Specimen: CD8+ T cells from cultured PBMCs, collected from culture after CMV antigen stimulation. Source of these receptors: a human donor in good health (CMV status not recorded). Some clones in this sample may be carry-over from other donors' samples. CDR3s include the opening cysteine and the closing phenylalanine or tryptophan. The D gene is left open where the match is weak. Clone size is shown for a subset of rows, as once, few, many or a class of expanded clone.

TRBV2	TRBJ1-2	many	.	CASSEVGTGYTF	TGTGCCAGCAGTGAAGTGGGGACTGGCTACACCTTC
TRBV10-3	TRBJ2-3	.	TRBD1	CAIRNRDRVSLGGTDTQYF	TGTGCCATCAGGAACCGGGACAGGGTTTCCCTCGGTGGCACAGATACGCAGTATTTT
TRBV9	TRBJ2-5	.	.	CASSAVHYQETQYF	TGTGCCAGCAGCGCTGTTCACTACCAAGAGACCCAGTACTTC
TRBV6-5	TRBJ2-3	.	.	CASSYWGSGDTQYF	TGTGCCAGCAGTTACTGGGGCTCGGGAGATACGCAGTATTTT
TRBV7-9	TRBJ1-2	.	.	CASPSIYGYTF	TGTGCCAGCCCGTCAATTTATGGCTACACCTTC
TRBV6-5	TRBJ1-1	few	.	CASSYPGGGAGRTEAFF	TGTGCCAGCAGTTACCCTGGGGGCGGGGCAGGGAGGACTGAAGCTTTCTTT
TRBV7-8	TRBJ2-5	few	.	CASSFSPGTSGETQYF	TGTGCCAGCAGCTTTTCCCCAGGGACCTCGGGAGAGACCCAGTACTTC
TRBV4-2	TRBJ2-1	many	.	CASSQDLWVARDPIYNEQFF	TGTGCCAGCAGCCAAGATCTTTGGGTAGCTAGGGATCCTATTTACAATGAGCAGTTCTTC
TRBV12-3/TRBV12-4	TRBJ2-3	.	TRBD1	CASSHRGPTDTQYF	TGTGCCAGCAGCCACAGGGGACCCACAGATACGCAGTATTTT
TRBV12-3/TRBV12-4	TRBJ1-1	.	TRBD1	CASSVTFGTANTEAFF	TGTGCCAGCAGCGTTACCTTCGGGACAGCGAACACTGAAGCTTTCTTT
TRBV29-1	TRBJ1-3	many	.	CSAVYSSSGNTIYF	TGCAGCGCCGTATATTCCAGCTCTGGAAACACCATATATTTT
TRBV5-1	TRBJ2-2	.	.	CASSLATGTGELFF	TGCGCCAGCAGCTTGGCCACGGGGACCGGGGAGCTGTTTTTT
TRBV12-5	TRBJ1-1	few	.	CASGPVYTEAFF	TGTGCTAGTGGTCCCGTCTACACTGAAGCTTTCTTT
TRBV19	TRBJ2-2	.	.	CASSYGVGVPGELFF	TGTGCCAGTAGCTACGGGGTGGGAGTCCCCGGGGAGCTGTTTTTT
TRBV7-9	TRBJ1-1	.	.	CASSFKATYGTEAFF	TGTGCCAGCAGCTTCAAGGCAACATATGGGACTGAAGCTTTCTTT
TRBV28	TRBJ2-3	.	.	CASSLGTATDTQYF	TGTGCCAGCAGTTTAGGAACAGCCACAGATACGCAGTATTTT
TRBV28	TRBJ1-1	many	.	CASSWEGRGTEAFF	TGTGCCAGCAGCTGGGAAGGGAGAGGGACTGAAGCTTTCTTT
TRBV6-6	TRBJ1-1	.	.	CASTPGGAEAFF	TGTGCCAGCACCCCGGGAGGGGCTGAAGCTTTCTTT
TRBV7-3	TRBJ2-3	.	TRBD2	CASTPRGGSTDTQYF	TGTGCCAGCACCCCCCGGGGGGGAAGCACAGATACGCAGTATTTT
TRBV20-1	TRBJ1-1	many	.	CSARGTEPTEAFF	TGCAGTGCTAGGGGCACAGAACCCACTGAAGCTTTCTTT
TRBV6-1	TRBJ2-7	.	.	CASSEARTENYEQYF	TGTGCCAGCAGTGAAGCGCGGACAGAGAACTACGAGCAGTACTTC
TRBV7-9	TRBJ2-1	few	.	CASSLLLSSYNEQFF	TGTGCCAGCAGCTTATTACTTTCCTCCTACAATGAGCAGTTCTTC
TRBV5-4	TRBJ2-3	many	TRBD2	CASSLGTSGTTDTQYF	TGTGCCAGCAGCTTGGGGACTAGCGGAACCACAGATACGCAGTATTTT
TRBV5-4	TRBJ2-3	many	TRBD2	CAYPGLPPLGTDTQYF	TGTGCCTACCCGGGACTACCACCCTTAGGCACAGATACGCAGTATTTT
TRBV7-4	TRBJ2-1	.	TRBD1	CASSSDRERLPYNEQFF	TGTGCCAGCAGCTCTGACAGGGAGAGGTTACCCTACAATGAGCAGTTCTTC
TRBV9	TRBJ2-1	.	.	CASSVFPGGYNEQFF	TGTGCCAGCAGCGTCTTCCCTGGGGGTTACAATGAGCAGTTCTTC
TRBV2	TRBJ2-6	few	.	CASSITGLSGANVLTF	TGTGCCAGCAGTATCACAGGACTCTCTGGGGCCAACGTCCTGACTTTC
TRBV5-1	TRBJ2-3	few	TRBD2	CASSLPGGATDTQYF	TGCGCCAGCAGCTTACCGGGGGGGGCCACAGATACGCAGTATTTT
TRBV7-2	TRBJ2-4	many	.	CASSLRGQRTKNIQYF	TGTGCCAGCAGCTTACGGGGCCAGCGAACCAAAAACATTCAGTACTTC
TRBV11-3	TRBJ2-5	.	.	CASRQANQETQYF	TGTGCCAGCAGGCAGGCGAACCAAGAGACCCAGTACTTC
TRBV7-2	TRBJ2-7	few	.	CASSLPGSGNEQYF	TGTGCCAGCAGCTTACCGGGTTCCGGGAACGAGCAGTACTTC
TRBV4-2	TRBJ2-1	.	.	CASSQAQGYEQFF	TGTGCCAGCAGCCAGGCACAGGGCTATGAGCAGTTCTTC
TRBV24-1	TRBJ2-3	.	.	CATSDLRDTQYF	TGTGCCACCAGTGATTTACGGGATACGCAGTATTTT
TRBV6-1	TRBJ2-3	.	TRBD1	CASSRQGSTDTQYF	TGTGCCAGCAGTCGACAGGGGAGCACAGATACGCAGTATTTT
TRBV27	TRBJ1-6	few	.	CASSLAGRLSDSPLHF	TGTGCCAGCAGTTTGGCCGGTCGTCTGTCAGATTCACCCCTCCACTTT
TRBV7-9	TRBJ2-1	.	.	CASSLGDTLADEQFF	TGTGCCAGCAGCTTAGGGGACACCCTGGCTGATGAGCAGTTCTTC
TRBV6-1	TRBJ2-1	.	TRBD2	CASRQGLGDSYNEQFF	TGTGCCAGCAGACAAGGACTAGGTGACTCCTACAATGAGCAGTTCTTC
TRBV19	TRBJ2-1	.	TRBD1	CASGQGINEQFF	TGTGCCAGTGGACAGGGGATCAATGAGCAGTTCTTC
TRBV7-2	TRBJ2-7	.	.	CASSYYRESYEQYF	TGTGCCAGCAGCTACTACAGGGAATCCTACGAGCAGTACTTC
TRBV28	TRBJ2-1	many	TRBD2	CASSLSGGARNEQFF	TGTGCCAGCAGTTTATCGGGGGGGGCACGGAATGAGCAGTTCTTC
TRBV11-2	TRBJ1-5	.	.	CASSFDSYNQPQHF	TGTGCCAGCAGCTTCGACAGTTACAATCAGCCCCAGCATTTT
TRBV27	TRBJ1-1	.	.	CASNPGGNTEAFF	TGTGCCAGCAATCCTGGGGGGAACACTGAAGCTTTCTTT